This T cell receptor beta chain stems from a study of vaccination and CD4 T cells after COVID-19. Overall study context: The post-vaccine samples came a median approximately 70 days after dose two (range 14 to 241). Researchers treated cells with overlapping spike peptides taken from SARS-CoV-2, HCoV-NL63, HCoV-OC43 and HCoV-229E.

An Oncomine TCR Beta short-read assay was used to sequence the DNA from cultured CD4+ T cells. TCRdb processed the PCR reads anew with MiXCR; each CDR3 protein has one entry. This table holds some 4,400 distinct CDR3 sequences, about 50% found once. This clonotype has a handful of counts. Antigen specificity is unknown. This sample's treatment: roughly 10-day PBMC culture with coronavirus spike peptide pools or control peptides (ViraFEST assay). The unexposed donor provided CD4+ T cells, which were taken before the COVID-19 pandemic (2011-2018). Specimen: CD4+ T cells from blood, cultured in vitro. The TCR originated in a human donor in good health.

CDR3 DNA: TGTGCCAGCAGCTTGGAACGGGTGGACACTGAAGCTTTCTTT. It translates to CASSLERVDTEAFF. This chain joins TRBV11-2 and TRBJ1-1; D is undetermined. Trimming removed 3 bases from V and 3 bases from J, with 11 bases in between. The CDR3 contains 14 residues. The V gene's germline CDR1 is SGHAT and CDR2 FQNNGV.